This TCR beta chain was found in a study of blood T cell repertoires in COVID-19. The CDR3 is 16 amino acids. V was pared by 4 bases and J by 1 base, with 3 bases of the junction left unmatched. The germline gives CDR1 WSHSY, CDR2 SAAADI. Assay: immunoSEQ multiplex PCR; the TCRdb copy retains only in-frame clones and omits some. Among some 200,000 clones listed, approximately 84% were seen once. Material: peripheral blood. This TCR derives from a woman between 45 and 65 years old with active or convalescent COVID-19. The V call is TRBV10-2, the J call TRBJ2-3; 12 bases fit TRBD2. As DNA, the CDR3 is TGCGCCAGCAGTGGGACTAGCGGGAAGGGCACAGATACGCAGTATTTT. Amino acid sequence: CASSGTSGKGTDTQYF.